This T cell receptor beta chain stems from a study of blood T cell repertoires in COVID-19. Study-level information: Sources were T cells, B-cell-depleted T cells, or PBMCs; the material itself was cDNA or gDNA.

Clinical history reported by participants formed the basis on which cohorts were assigned. Original processing methods: It was from reference gene primer amplification that nucleated cell counts were estimated. The protocol was immunoSEQ multiplex PCR, while the TCRdb copy is restricted to in-frame clones and leaves out a portion. D and trimming were read from the DNA, whereas the V and J calls and clone size are those reported in that table. Of hundreds of thousands of clones in the sample, 86% were seen once. With 5 bases removed from V and 0 bases from J, the gap between germline ends came to 14 bases. Germline V gives CDR1 SGHAT, CDR2 FQDESV (reference sequence). The CDR3 length is 16 residues.

The receptor's source is a woman between 50 and 59 years old who had recovered from COVID-19. Sequenced input: PBMCs or T cells enriched from blood (not recorded which). This chain connects TRBV11-1 to TRBJ2-1, with unresolved D. CDR3 protein: CASSPLAPPSYNEQFF. CDR3 nucleotide sequence: TGTGCCAGCAGCCCCCTGGCCCCCCCCTCCTACAATGAGCAGTTCTTC.